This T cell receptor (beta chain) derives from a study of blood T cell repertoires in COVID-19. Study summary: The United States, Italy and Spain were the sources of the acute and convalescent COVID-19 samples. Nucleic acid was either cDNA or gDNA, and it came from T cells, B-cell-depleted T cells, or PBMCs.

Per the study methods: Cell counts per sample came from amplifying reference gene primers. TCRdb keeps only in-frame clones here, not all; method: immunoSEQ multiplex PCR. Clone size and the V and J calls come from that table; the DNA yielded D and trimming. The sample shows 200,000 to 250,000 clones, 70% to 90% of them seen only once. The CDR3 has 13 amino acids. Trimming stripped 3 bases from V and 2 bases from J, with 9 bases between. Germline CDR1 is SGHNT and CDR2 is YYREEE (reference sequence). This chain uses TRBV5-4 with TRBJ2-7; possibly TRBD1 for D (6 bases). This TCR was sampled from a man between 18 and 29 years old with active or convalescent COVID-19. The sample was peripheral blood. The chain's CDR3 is CASSSTGTYEQYF. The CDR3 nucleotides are TGTGCCAGCAGCTCAACAGGGACCTACGAGCAGTACTTC.